These T cell receptor beta chains were read from a single sample in a study of T cell clones after liver transplantation. Libraries were prepared by immunoSEQ multiplex PCR; TCRdb keeps only in-frame clonotypes and omits some of them. This table holds tens of thousands of clones, roughly three quarters found once. The sequences come from CD4+ T cells from blood, collected at the 22-month timepoint. The receptors were sampled from a human patient who received a liver transplant. Some of these T cells may belong to the graft donor. Both conserved end residues are part of each CDR3. A D gene is named only where the DNA matches it firmly. Expanded clones get a size class; other rows say once, few or many, or leave the size out.

D,size,V,J,DNA,CDR3
-,-,TRBV11-2,TRBJ2-1,TGTGCCAGCAGCCTCTCCAGGTACAATGAGCAGTTCTTC,CASSLSRYNEQFF
TRBD2,few,TRBV7-3,TRBJ2-1,TGTGCCAGCAGCTTAAGCGGGGGGGCGAATGAGCAGTTCTTC,CASSLSGGANEQFF
-,-,TRBV19,TRBJ1-1,TGTGCCAGTACCCTCGCGGGGGAAGGCACTGAAGCTTTCTTT,CASTLAGEGTEAFF
-,-,TRBV18,TRBJ1-1,TGTGCCAGCTCACCAGGGACGGAGAACACTGAAGCTTTCTTT,CASSPGTENTEAFF
TRBD1,once,TRBV4-1,TRBJ1-4,TGCGCCAGCAGCCTTTCTCAAAGGGGGCTTGAAAAACTGTTTTTT,CASSLSQRGLEKLFF
-,-,TRBV18,TRBJ2-2,TGTGCCAGCTCACCATTCCCGGACACCAACACCGGGGAGCTGTTTTTT,CASSPFPDTNTGELFF
TRBD2,-,TRBV11-2,TRBJ2-7,TGTGCCAGCAGCTTAGATGTTAGCGGGAACTACGAGCAGTACTTC,CASSLDVSGNYEQYF
TRBD1,few,TRBV5-1,TRBJ1-1,TGCGCCAGCAGCTCTCAAGAAACCGGGACAGTGAACACTGAAGCTTTCTTT,CASSSQETGTVNTEAFF
TRBD2,-,TRBV28,TRBJ2-2,TGTGCCAGCAGTCATAGACTAGCGGGGTCAGACACCGGGGAGCTGTTTTTT,CASSHRLAGSDTGELFF
-,-,TRBV30,TRBJ1-2,TGTGCCTGGAGTCGGCAGGGTGACTATGGCTACACCTTC,CAWSRQGDYGYTF
TRBD2,-,TRBV7-8,TRBJ2-1,TGTGCCAGCAGCTTATCCGGGGGGGCAAATGAGCAGTTCTTC,CASSLSGGANEQFF
-,few,TRBV11-2,TRBJ2-7,TGTGCCAGCCGCCGGGAGTACGAGCAGTACTTC,CASRREYEQYF
-,few,TRBV29-1,TRBJ1-4,TGCAGCGTTGCACCAGGGAGTGAAAAACTGTTTTTT,CSVAPGSEKLFF
TRBD1,once,TRBV27,TRBJ2-7,TGTGCCAGCAGTTGGATGGGACAGGTCTACGAGCAGTACTTC,CASSWMGQVYEQYF
-,few,TRBV28,TRBJ2-4,TGTGCCAGCAGTCCCGGGTGGTTAGCCAAAAACATTCAGTACTTC,CASSPGWLAKNIQYF
-,-,TRBV19,TRBJ1-5,TGTGCCAGTAATATGGGACAATATAGCAATCAGCCCCAGCATTTT,CASNMGQYSNQPQHF
-,-,TRBV6-5,TRBJ1-6,TGTGCCAGCAGGGGCCCCGATTGGAGGAATTCACCCCTCCACTTT,CASRGPDWRNSPLHF
-,few,TRBV2,TRBJ2-1,TGTGCCAGCAGTGAAGCTGGGGGTAGTCACAATGAGCAGTTCTTC,CASSEAGGSHNEQFF
-,few,TRBV28,TRBJ1-1,TGTGCCAGCAGTTTACCAGGACGAGATGCTTTCTTT,CASSLPGRDAFF
-,-,TRBV4-1,TRBJ1-5,TGCGCCAGCAGCCCCCGCCTTCAGGGGATGGGCAATCAGCCCCAGCATTTT,CASSPRLQGMGNQPQHF
-,-,TRBV5-5,TRBJ2-7,TGTGCCAGCAGCTTGGCCGGAGGGGGCTACGAGCAGTACTTC,CASSLAGGGYEQYF
-,-,TRBV28,TRBJ2-6,TGTGCCAGCAGGACAGCGATCTCTGGGGCCAACGTCCTGACTTTC,CASRTAISGANVLTF
TRBD1,-,TRBV29-1,TRBJ1-2,TGCAGCGTCTTGGGACAGGGGGGGCCCCGAGGCTACACCTTC,CSVLGQGGPRGYTF
-,medium-sized,TRBV5-6,TRBJ1-5,TGTGCCAGCAGCCACCGTCGACTGAGGCAGCCCCAGCATTTT,CASSHRRLRQPQHF
-,-,TRBV5-1,TRBJ1-5,TGCGCCAGCAGCTTGGAACCGAAAGGTGGTCAGCCCCAGCATTTT,CASSLEPKGGQPQHF
-,-,TRBV7-2,TRBJ1-1,TGTGCCAGCAGCTTAGAACAGGGCACTGAAGCTTTCTTT,CASSLEQGTEAFF
TRBD1,few,TRBV11-2,TRBJ2-7,TGTGCCAGCAGCGCCCACCGGGACAGATACTTC,CASSAHRDRYF
TRBD1,-,TRBV6-1,TRBJ2-5,TGTGCCAGCAGCTCAGGACAGGGGGGAGAGACCCAGTACTTC,CASSSGQGGETQYF